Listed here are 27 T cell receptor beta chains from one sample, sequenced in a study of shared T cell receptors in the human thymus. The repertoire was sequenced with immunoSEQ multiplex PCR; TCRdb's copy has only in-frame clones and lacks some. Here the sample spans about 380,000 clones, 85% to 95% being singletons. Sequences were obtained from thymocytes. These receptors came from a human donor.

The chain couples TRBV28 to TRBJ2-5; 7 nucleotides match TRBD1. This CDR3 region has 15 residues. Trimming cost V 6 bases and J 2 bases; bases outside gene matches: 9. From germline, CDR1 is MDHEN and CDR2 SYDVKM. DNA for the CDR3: TGTGCCAGCAGCACCCTAACAGGGGCGCAAGAGACCCAGTACTTC. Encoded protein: CASSTLTGAQETQYF.

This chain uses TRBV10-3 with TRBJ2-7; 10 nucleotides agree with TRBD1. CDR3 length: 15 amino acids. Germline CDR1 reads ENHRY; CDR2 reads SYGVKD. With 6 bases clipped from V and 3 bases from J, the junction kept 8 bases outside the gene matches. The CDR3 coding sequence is TGTGCCATCAGGGGGACAGGGGATTCCGGCTACGAGCAGTACTTC. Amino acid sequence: CAIRGTGDSGYEQYF.

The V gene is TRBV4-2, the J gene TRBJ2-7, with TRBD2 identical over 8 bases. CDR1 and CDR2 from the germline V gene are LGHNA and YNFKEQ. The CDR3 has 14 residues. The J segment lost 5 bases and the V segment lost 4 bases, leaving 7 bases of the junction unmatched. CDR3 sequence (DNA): TGTGCCAGCAGCCCCCCGGGGGGGCTCAACGAGCAGTACTTC. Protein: CASSPPGGLNEQYF.

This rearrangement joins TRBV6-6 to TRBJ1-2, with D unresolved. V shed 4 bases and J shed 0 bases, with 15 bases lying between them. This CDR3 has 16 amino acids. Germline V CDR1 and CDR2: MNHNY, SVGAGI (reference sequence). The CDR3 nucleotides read TGTGCCAGCAGTTTAAGGAGGGTACGAGCTAACTATGGCTACACCTTC. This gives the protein CASSLRRVRANYGYTF.

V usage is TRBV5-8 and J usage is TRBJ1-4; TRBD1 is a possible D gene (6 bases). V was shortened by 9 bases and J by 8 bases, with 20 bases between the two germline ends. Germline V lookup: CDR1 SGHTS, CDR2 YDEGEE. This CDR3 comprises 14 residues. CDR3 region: CATPRDKEAEKLFF. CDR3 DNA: TGTGCCACCCCTCGGGACAAGGAGGCGGAAAAACTGTTTTTT. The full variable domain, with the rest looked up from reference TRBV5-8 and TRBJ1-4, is EAGVTQSPTHLIKTRGQQATLRCSPISGHTSVYWYQQALGLGLQFLLWYDEGEERNRGNFPPRFSGRQFPNYSSELNVNALELEDSALYLCATPRDKEAEKLFFGSGTQLSVL.

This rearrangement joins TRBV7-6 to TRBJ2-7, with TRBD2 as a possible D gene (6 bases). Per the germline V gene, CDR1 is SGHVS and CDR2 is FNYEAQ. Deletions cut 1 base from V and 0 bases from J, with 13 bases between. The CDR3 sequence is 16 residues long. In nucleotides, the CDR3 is TGTGCCAGCAGCTTAGTAGGAGCGGGTTTCTCCTACGAGCAGTACTTC. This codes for CASSLVGAGFSYEQYF.

The CDR3 region has the DNA TGCGCCAGCAGCTGGCCGGAACATGCTAGCACAGATACGCAGTATTTT. Translated, it gives CASSWPEHASTDTQYF. J is TRBJ2-3 and V is TRBV5-1; D gene ambiguous. Germline V lookup: CDR1 SGHRS, CDR2 YFSETQ. Trimming removed 3 bases at V and 0 bases at J, with 14 bases between. The CDR3 consists of 16 residues.

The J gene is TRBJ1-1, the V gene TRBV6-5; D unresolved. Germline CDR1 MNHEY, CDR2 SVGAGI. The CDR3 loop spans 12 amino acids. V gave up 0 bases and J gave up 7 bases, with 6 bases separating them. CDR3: CASSYSRDEAFF. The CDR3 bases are TGTGCCAGCAGTTACTCACGAGATGAAGCTTTCTTT.

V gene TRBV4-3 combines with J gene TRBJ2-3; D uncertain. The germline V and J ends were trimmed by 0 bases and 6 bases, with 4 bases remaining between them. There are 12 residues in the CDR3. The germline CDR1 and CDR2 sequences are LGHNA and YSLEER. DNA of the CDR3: TGCGCCAGCAGCCAAGATGGGGATACGCAGTATTTT. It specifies CASSQDGDTQYF.

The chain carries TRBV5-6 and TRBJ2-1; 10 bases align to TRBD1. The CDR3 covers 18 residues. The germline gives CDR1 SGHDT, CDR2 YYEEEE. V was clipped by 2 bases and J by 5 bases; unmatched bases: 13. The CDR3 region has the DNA TGTGCCAGCAGCTTAACTTGGGACAGGGGCCAACCTAACAATGAGCAGTTCTTC. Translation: CASSLTWDRGQPNNEQFF.

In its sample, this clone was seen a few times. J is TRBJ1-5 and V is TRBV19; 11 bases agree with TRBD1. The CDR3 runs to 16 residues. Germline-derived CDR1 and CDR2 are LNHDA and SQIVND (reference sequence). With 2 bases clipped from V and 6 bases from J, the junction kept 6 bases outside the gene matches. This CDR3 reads CASSIYEGTGGQPQHF. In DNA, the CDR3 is TGTGCCAGTAGTATATACGAGGGGACAGGGGGTCAGCCCCAGCATTTT.

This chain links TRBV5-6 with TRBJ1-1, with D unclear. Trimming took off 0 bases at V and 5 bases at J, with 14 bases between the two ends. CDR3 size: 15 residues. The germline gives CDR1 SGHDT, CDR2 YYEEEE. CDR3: CASSLVGVSVTEAFF. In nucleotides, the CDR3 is TGTGCCAGCAGCTTGGTGGGCGTTTCGGTGACTGAAGCTTTCTTT.

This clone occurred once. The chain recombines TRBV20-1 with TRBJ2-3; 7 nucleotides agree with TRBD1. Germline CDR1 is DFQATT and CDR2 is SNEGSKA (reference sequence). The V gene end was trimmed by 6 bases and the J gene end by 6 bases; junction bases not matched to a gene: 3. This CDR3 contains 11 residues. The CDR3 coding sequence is TGCAGTGCGGGACAGAGGGATACGCAGTATTTT. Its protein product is CSAGQRDTQYF.

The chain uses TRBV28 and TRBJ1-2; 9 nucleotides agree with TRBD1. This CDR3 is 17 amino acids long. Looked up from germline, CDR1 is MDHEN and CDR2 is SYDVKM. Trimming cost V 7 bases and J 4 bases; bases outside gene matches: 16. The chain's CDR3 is CASTESRDRAVGYGYTF. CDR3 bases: TGTGCCAGCACAGAGTCCCGGGACAGGGCCGTGGGCTATGGCTACACCTTC.

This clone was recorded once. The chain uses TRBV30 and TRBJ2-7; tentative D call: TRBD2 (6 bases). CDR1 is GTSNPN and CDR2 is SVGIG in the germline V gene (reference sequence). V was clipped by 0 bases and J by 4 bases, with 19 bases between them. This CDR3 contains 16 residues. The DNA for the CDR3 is TGTGCCTGGAGTGTACCGTTGGAGGGCGCTTTTTACGAGCAGTACTTC. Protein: CAWSVPLEGAFYEQYF.

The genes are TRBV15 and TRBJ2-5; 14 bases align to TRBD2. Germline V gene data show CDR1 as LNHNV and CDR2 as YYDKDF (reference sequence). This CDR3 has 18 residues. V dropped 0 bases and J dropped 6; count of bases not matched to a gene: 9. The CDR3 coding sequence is TGTGCCACCAGCAGAGATACGGGACTAGCGGGAGATGAAAAGACCCAGTACTTC. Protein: CATSRDTGLAGDEKTQYF.

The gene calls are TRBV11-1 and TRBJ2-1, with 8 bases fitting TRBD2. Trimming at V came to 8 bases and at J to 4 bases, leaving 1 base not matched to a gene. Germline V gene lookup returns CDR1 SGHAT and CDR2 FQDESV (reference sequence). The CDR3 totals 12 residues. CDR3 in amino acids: CASGTRYNEQFF. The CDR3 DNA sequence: TGTGCCAGCGGGACTAGATACAATGAGCAGTTCTTC.

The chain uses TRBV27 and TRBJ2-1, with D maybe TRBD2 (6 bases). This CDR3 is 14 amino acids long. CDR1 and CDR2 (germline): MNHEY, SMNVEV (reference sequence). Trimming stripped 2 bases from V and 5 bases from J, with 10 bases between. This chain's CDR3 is CASSLRGNDNEQFF. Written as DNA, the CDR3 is TGTGCCAGCAGTTTACGGGGGAACGACAATGAGCAGTTCTTC.

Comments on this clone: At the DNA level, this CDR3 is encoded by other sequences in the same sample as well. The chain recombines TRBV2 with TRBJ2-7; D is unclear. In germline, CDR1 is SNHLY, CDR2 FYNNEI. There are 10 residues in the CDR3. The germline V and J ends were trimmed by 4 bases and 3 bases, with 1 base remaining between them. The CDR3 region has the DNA TGTGCCAGCAGTGGCTACGAGCAGTACTTC. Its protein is CASSGYEQYF.

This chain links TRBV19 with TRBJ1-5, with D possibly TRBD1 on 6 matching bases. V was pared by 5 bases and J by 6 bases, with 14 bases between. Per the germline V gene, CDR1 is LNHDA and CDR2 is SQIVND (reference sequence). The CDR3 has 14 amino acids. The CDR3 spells CASSHRETGQPQHF. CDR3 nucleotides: TGTGCCAGTAGTCACAGGGAAACGGGTCAGCCCCAGCATTTT.

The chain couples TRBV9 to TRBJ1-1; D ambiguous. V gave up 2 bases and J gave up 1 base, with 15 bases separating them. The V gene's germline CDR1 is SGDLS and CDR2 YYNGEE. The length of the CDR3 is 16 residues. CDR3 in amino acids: CASSVSNAEENTEAFF. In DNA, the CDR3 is TGTGCCAGCAGCGTTAGTAACGCAGAGGAGAACACTGAAGCTTTCTTT.

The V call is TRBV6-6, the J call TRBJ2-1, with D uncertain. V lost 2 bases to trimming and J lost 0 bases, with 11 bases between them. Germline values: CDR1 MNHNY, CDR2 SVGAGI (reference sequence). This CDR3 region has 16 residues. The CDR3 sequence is CASSYRATSSYNEQFF. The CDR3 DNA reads TGTGCCAGCAGTTACCGGGCGACAAGCTCCTACAATGAGCAGTTCTTC.

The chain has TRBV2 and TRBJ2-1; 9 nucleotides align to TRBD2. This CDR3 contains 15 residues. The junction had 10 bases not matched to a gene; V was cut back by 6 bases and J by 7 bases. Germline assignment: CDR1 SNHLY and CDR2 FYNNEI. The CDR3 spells CASRGRAGGPNEQFF. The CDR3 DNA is TGTGCCAGCAGGGGTAGGGCGGGAGGGCCTAATGAGCAGTTCTTC.

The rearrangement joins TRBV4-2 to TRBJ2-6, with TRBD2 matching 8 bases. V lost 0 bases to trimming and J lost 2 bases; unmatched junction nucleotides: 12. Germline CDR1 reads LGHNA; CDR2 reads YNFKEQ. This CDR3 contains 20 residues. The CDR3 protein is CASSQEGWGGRPPGANVLTF. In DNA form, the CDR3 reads TGTGCCAGCAGCCAAGAGGGATGGGGCGGGAGGCCCCCTGGGGCCAACGTCCTGACTTTC.

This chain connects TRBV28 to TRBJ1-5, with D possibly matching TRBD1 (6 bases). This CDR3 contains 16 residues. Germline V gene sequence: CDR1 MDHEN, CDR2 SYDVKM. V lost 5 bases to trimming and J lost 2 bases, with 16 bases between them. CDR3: CASSPTWGQGNQPQHF. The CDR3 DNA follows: TGTGCCAGCAGTCCCACTTGGGGGCAGGGCAATCAGCCCCAGCATTTT.

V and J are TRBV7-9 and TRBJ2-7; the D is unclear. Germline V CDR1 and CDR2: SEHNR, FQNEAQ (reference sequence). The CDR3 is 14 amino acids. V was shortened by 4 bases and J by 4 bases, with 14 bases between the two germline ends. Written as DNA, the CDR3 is TGTGCCAGCAGCTCCGTTAAGGGAATATACGAGCAGTACTTC. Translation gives CASSSVKGIYEQYF.

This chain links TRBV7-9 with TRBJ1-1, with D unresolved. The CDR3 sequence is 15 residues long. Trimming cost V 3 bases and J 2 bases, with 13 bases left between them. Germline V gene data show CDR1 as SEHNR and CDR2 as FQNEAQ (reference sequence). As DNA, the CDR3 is TGTGCCAGCAGCTTTCCATGGCAGACTAACACTGAAGCTTTCTTT. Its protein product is CASSFPWQTNTEAFF.